The clone carrying this TCR beta chain was observed a few times. What it binds is not known. One entry per CDR3 protein, called by TCRdb with MiXCR from the RACE reads. In the table there are fewer than 100,000 distinct CDR3 sequences, 8.5% to 9.5% of which are singletons. Deletions cut 7 bases from V and 6 bases from J, with 13 bases between. This CDR3 contains 13 residues. The data were obtained in a study of human T cells and chemical hapten exposure. Described time point: healthy volunteer bleed at 6 weeks. The authors' total RNA extraction used unfractionated whole blood. Whole-study results and caveats: With regard to DPC sensitization, TCRs above 1 in 1000 frequency did not change.

Sequenced: whole blood. The receptor was isolated from a female donor in good health. Some clones in this sample may be carry-over from other donors' samples. V gene TRBV12-3 or TRBV12-4 combines with J gene TRBJ1-5, with D unresolved. CDR3: CASTFRGGQPQHF. The CDR3 nucleotides are TGTGCCAGCACCTTTCGGGGAGGTCAGCCCCAGCATTTT.